This TCR beta chain was identified during a study of post-analysis software for immune sequencing data. This clonotype appeared a few times. The antigen remains undetermined. The CDR3 runs to 13 residues. V shed 6 bases, J shed 6 bases, and the junction held 4 bases outside the gene matches. The germline gives CDR1 ENHRY, CDR2 SYGVKD. cDNA libraries of TCR beta carried unique molecular identifiers. TCRdb re-derived calls from the PCR reads in MiXCR, one entry per CDR3 protein. The table has around 500,000 distinct CDR3 sequences, 34% seen once; the top ten hold around 5.9%. The study's findings and limits: Patients carried roughly 5 TRBV segments more frequently than controls did, and TRBV5-6, TRBV5-1 and TRBV20-1 were among them.

What was sequenced was blood. The sequence was collected from a girl aged 2-17 years with multiple sclerosis. The chain carries TRBV10-3 and TRBJ2-1; 8 nucleotides align to TRBD1. CDR3 sequence reads: CAISLQGGNEQFF. Written as DNA, the CDR3 is TGTGCCATCAGCCTACAGGGGGGCAATGAGCAGTTCTTC.